This passage covers 17 T cell receptor beta chains from one sample sequenced in a study of blood T cell repertoires in COVID-19. The data were produced by immunoSEQ multiplex PCR, yet TCRdb's version contains in-frame clones alone and is incomplete. The sample gives 130,000 to 150,000 clones, roughly 80% of which show up once; less than 5% is in the top ten. Sequenced material: peripheral blood. These receptors all stem from a woman aged 65 to 85 with COVID-19, enrolled during active disease.

The chain couples TRBV20-1 to TRBJ1-2; D not resolved. Trimming left V 2 bases short and J 4 bases short, with 5 bases between. CDR3 length: 11 residues. Germline V gives CDR1 DFQATT, CDR2 SNEGSKA (reference sequence). The CDR3 nucleotides read TGCAGTGCTAGAACGGGCTATGGCTACACCTTC. This translates into CSARTGYGYTF.

CDR3 sequence: CASSPERTGRLPGANVLTF. The CDR3 region has the DNA TGTGCCAGCTCACCAGAGCGAACAGGTCGACTGCCTGGGGCCAACGTCCTGACTTTC. The gene calls are TRBV18 and TRBJ2-6; TRBD1 is a possible D gene (5 bases). The ends were cut back, 2 bases at V and 2 bases at J, with 19 bases in the middle. This CDR3 is 19 amino acids long. The germline V gene encodes CDR1 KGHSH and CDR2 LQKENI.

The chain uses TRBV6-2 or TRBV6-3 and TRBJ2-2; TRBD2 might be the D (6 bases). Between the trimmed V and J ends, which lost 7 bases and 4 bases, there was a span of 16 bases. From germline, CDR1 is MNHEY and CDR2 SVGEGT. This CDR3 spans 15 amino acids. The CDR3 spells CASTPGGLPTGELFF. Here the CDR3 DNA reads TGTGCCAGCACCCCAGGAGGACTACCCACCGGGGAGCTGTTTTTT.

The chain combines TRBV5-6 with TRBJ2-7; 15 nucleotides line up with TRBD2. This CDR3 comprises 19 residues. The V gene end was trimmed by 5 bases and the J gene end by 3 bases; junction bases not matched to a gene: 15. Germline assignment: CDR1 SGHDT and CDR2 YYEEEE. DNA of the CDR3: TGTGCCAGCAGTAGGAGCGGACTAGCGGGGGGGCGTTCTGTCTACGAGCAGTACTTC. Its translation: CASSRSGLAGGRSVYEQYF.

The chain has TRBV27 and TRBJ1-5; 10 bases fit TRBD1. J was trimmed by 6 bases and V by 3 bases; bases with no gene match: 11. CDR3 length equals 17 residues. Germline CDR1 and CDR2: MNHEY and SMNVEV (reference sequence). This chain's CDR3 is CASSFLTGTGEGQPQHF. CDR3 bases: TGTGCCAGCAGTTTTCTAACCGGGACAGGGGAGGGTCAGCCCCAGCATTTT.

The chain recombines TRBV6-2 or TRBV6-3 with TRBJ2-7, with D maybe TRBD2 (5 bases). V shed 4 bases and J shed 5 bases, with 12 bases lying between them. Germline V gene data show CDR1 as MNHEY and CDR2 as SVGEGT. The CDR3 covers 13 residues. CDR3 sequence: CASSSSLEDEQYF. The DNA for the CDR3 is TGTGCCAGCAGTTCCAGTTTGGAGGACGAGCAGTACTTC.

This chain connects TRBV2 to TRBJ1-5, with D unresolved. The germline CDR1 and CDR2 sequences are SNHLY and FYNNEI. V was trimmed by 4 bases and J by 3 bases, leaving 7 bases between them. The CDR3 has 13 amino acids. Written as DNA, the CDR3 is TGTGCCAGCAGTGGCCAGATCAATCAGCCCCAGCATTTT. Protein sequence: CASSGQINQPQHF.

The V gene is TRBV7-8, the J gene TRBJ1-1; 7 nucleotides agree with TRBD1. V lost 5 bases, J lost 4 bases, and 4 bases stayed unmatched. CDR1 SGHVS and CDR2 FQNEAQ come from the germline V gene. This CDR3 has 13 residues. CDR3 sequence: CASSRGTATEAFF. CDR3 sequence (DNA): TGTGCCAGCAGCCGCGGGACAGCCACTGAAGCTTTCTTT.

J is TRBJ1-4 and V is TRBV5-1; a possible D gene is TRBD1 (5 bases). This CDR3 comprises 14 residues. V shed 4 bases and J shed 7 bases, with 14 bases lying between them. Germline V gene lookup returns CDR1 SGHRS and CDR2 YFSETQ. The CDR3 spells CASSESQGCEKLFF. Written as DNA, the CDR3 is TGCGCCAGCAGCGAATCCCAGGGTTGTGAAAAACTGTTTTTT.

A single count supports this clone. The chain is built from TRBV6-1 and TRBJ2-3, with TRBD2 identical over 7 bases. The CDR3 runs to 16 residues. Trimming cost V 0 bases and J 4 bases; bases outside gene matches: 7. The germline gives CDR1 MNHNS, CDR2 SASEGT. The CDR3 region has the DNA TGTGCCAGCAGTGAAGCGCGGCTAGCGGCCCCAGATACGCAGTATTTT. Protein: CASSEARLAAPDTQYF.

The chain uses TRBV3-1 (or the pseudogene TRBV3-2) and TRBJ1-6; 7 nucleotides match TRBD1. CDR3 length: 15 residues. The ends lost 1 base at V and 10 bases at J; junction bases unmatched: 7. Per the germline V gene, CDR1 is LGHDT and CDR2 is YNNKEL (reference sequence). CDR3 coding DNA: TGTGCCAGCAGCCAAGCGGACAGGTACGGATCACCCCTCCACTTT. It yields the protein CASSQADRYGSPLHF.

The V gene is TRBV6-5, the J gene TRBJ2-3; maybe TRBD1 (5 bases). CDR1 is MNHEY, CDR2 SVGAGI, per germline. The CDR3 is 14 residues long. The ends were cut back, 7 bases at V and 0 bases at J, with 11 bases in the middle. CDR3 DNA: TGTGCCAGCATCCTAGGGGATAGCACAGATACGCAGTATTTT. It codes for CASILGDSTDTQYF.

The CDR3 DNA reads as TGTGCCATCGGAGGAACTGGAAACACCATATATTTT. This codes for CAIGGTGNTIYF. The chain has TRBV10-3 and TRBJ1-3; no clear D. The CDR3 is 12 residues long. From germline, CDR1 is ENHRY and CDR2 SYGVKD. The V and J ends lost 8 bases and 2 bases respectively, with 7 bases between them.

On this clone itself: A junction end diverges from the germline sequence, so it may reflect a read error. The chain recombines TRBV19 with TRBJ1-2, with D unresolved. The CDR3 has 15 residues. Looked up from germline, CDR1 is LNHDA and CDR2 is SQIVND (reference sequence). CDR3 in amino acids: CASSLGGLTATSFFF. The CDR3 DNA follows: TGTGCCAGTAGTTTAGGAGGCCTAACCGCTACTTCCTTCTTCTTC.

The chain recombines TRBV4-2 with TRBJ1-4, with D perhaps TRBD1 (6 bases). In germline, CDR1 is LGHNA, CDR2 YNFKEQ. CDR3 size: 16 residues. Trimming cost V 4 bases and J 3 bases, with 15 bases left between them. The CDR3 nucleotides are TGTGCCAGCAGCCGCACCTACAGGGCTGCTAATGAAAAACTGTTTTTT. This gives the protein CASSRTYRAANEKLFF.

This clone is a singleton in its sample. The genes are TRBV2 and TRBJ1-6; D might be TRBD1 (5 bases). V was clipped by 6 bases and J by 8 bases, with 17 bases between them. Germline lookup yields CDR1 SNHLY and CDR2 FYNNEI. CDR3 length: 15 amino acids. Here the CDR3 DNA reads TGTGCCAGCAGGCGCCCCCCGGGACTCCATTCACCCCTCCACTTT. Translation gives CASRRPPGLHSPLHF.

The chain joins TRBV6-2 or TRBV6-3 to TRBJ2-1; 10 nucleotides match TRBD1. The CDR3 runs to 18 residues. Germline V lookup: CDR1 MNHEY, CDR2 SVGEGT. V was clipped by 6 bases and J by 2 bases; unmatched bases: 13. This CDR3 is CASSQRIGGTGAYNEQFF. In nucleotides, the CDR3 is TGTGCCAGCAGCCAAAGGATCGGGGGGACAGGGGCCTACAATGAGCAGTTCTTC.